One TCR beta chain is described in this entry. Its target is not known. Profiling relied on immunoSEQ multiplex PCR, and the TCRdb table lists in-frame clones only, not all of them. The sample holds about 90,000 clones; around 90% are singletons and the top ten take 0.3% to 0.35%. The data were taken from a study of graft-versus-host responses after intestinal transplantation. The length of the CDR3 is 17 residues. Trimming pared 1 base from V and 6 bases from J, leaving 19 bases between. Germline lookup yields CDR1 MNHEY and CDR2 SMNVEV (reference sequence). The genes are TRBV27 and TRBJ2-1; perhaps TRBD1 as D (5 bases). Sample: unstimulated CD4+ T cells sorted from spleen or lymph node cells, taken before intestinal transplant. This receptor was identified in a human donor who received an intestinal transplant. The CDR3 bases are TGTGCCAGCAGTTTATTCGGTGGCAGGGCGACCGGCAATGAGCAGTTCTTC. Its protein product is CASSLFGGRATGNEQFF.